One TCR beta chain is described in this entry. This clonotype showed up just a few times. Its antigen is still unknown. Base-call qualities are not available, and no considerably larger clone is one nucleotide away. These data belong to a study of identical twins (dated by TCRdb to about 2016). Some background on the complete study: The study deep-sequenced TCR alpha and beta repertoires from monozygotic twins, unrelated adults of various ages and cord blood to test whether fetal clonotypes persist. Replicate twin experiments were performed at different times using different library preparation protocols to rule out contamination. Beyond this particular receptor, the publication reports: Fewer insertions were carried by abundant cord blood beta clonotypes, a similar but weaker trend appeared in young adult naive repertoires, and no such trend appeared in memory repertoires. Zero-insertion analyses could be partly confounded by invariant T cells such as MAIT and iNKT, though diverse VJ usage argued against such confounding for most clonotypes. Because the same donors could not be followed over many years, conclusions were based on cross-sectional statistical analysis. The excess sharing between twins in beta out-of-frame sequences was weaker because fewer shared sequences reduced the signal-to-noise ratio. Recombination models systematically underestimated out-of-frame TCR alpha sharing in monozygotic twins but agreed with sharing between unrelated individuals. Compared with coincidental sharing between unrelated individuals, out-of-frame TCR alpha sequences shared between twins had an excess of sequences with low generation probability.

Library generation was performed with 5' RACE. Sequencing was carried out with an Illumina HiSeq 2000. A universal primer binding site was added through template switching, and the final cDNA carried a unique molecular identifier so that TCR cDNA molecules could be counted accurately. First-strand cDNA for TCR alpha and beta chains was synthesized from specific primers in the conserved constant-segment region. To control for contamination, every cDNA library was double barcoded, receiving both a SMART-Mk sample barcode and Illumina barcodes. TruSeq adapter sequences and Illumina sample barcodes were added in two successive PCR steps. TCR alpha and beta cDNA libraries were sequenced on the Illumina HiSeq platform with custom primers. Processing in the source paper ran as follows. Unique molecular identifiers were extracted from raw reads with MiGEC, and CDR3 positions were determined with MiXCR. For each individual, recombination models were inferred using an EM algorithm with the repgenHMM and IGoR tools. The tcR package in R was used for shared clonotype analysis, with sharing normalized by the product of cloneset sizes. Out-of-frame nonproductive sequences were analyzed to study raw recombination free of thymic and clonal selection effects. TCRdb reprocessing: public reads trimmed at Q25 with fastp, clones called with MiXCR, in-frame beta chains kept. Every CDR3 protein is listed once, alongside the most common genes and DNA of its rows. TCRdb assigned the V and J calls; the authors' analysis was not used. Counted in this sample were approximately 620,000 distinct CDR3 sequences; 8.6% of them appeared once. The top ten hold 0.85% to 1% of the sample.

Only healthy Caucasian donors were included. The twin cohort comprised three pairs of female monozygotic twins, all aged about 18 to 29 years. Peripheral blood mononuclear cells were the source from which RNA for the TCR libraries was isolated. The CDR3 measures 14 amino acids from cysteine to phenylalanine. The only DNA kept is the CDR3, 42 bases in frame from the first base. A distance of 9 bases separates the germline ends of V and J, which lose 3 bases and 0 bases respectively. CDR1 SGHNT and CDR2 YYREEE were looked up in the germline V gene (reference sequence). These same data were also listed under a study on yellow fever vaccine responses in identical twins. The second study, in turn, reports: The authors reported that the T cell response to vaccination in identical twins appeared partly convergent and partly personalized. In the study, vaccine-responding T cell clones were precisely tracked in identical twins.

Recombination linked TRBV5-4 to TRBJ1-1; no D segment can be confidently identified. This clonotype was sampled from a young woman in good health. Input material: PBMCs. At the DNA level, the sequence is TGTGCCAGCAGCTCAGGTCACCTGAACACTGAAGCTTTCTTT. This is translated as CASSSGHLNTEAFF.